Listed here are 8 T cell receptor beta chains from one sample, sequenced in a study of blood T cell repertoires in COVID-19. TCRdb's copy holds only in-frame clones and misses some; the assay was immunoSEQ multiplex PCR. The sample lists almost 500,000 clones, about nine tenths occurring once. Sequencing used PBMCs or T cells enriched from blood (not recorded which). These receptors were obtained from a woman aged 55-70 years who had recovered from COVID-19.

This chain links TRBV29-1 with TRBJ1-1; unclear D gene. V was trimmed by 4 bases and J by 0 bases, leaving 9 bases between them. Germline CDR1 reads SQVTM; CDR2 reads ANQGSEA. The CDR3 length is 13 residues. CDR3 sequence reads: CSVAVALNTEAFF. CDR3 sequence (DNA): TGCAGCGTTGCAGTGGCCCTGAACACTGAAGCTTTCTTT.

The rearrangement joins TRBV27 to TRBJ1-6, with TRBD1 matching 7 bases. The germline CDR1 and CDR2 sequences are MNHEY and SMNVEV (reference sequence). The trim removed 6 bases at V and 9 bases at J, leaving 8 bases unmatched. The CDR3 runs to 14 residues. This CDR3 reads CASRFRGSRSPLHF. The CDR3 DNA reads as TGTGCCAGCAGGTTCAGGGGGAGTCGTTCACCCCTCCACTTT.

The V gene is TRBV7-7, the J gene TRBJ1-3, with D maybe TRBD1 (6 bases). V dropped 5 bases and J dropped 0 bases, with 32 bases sitting between them. Germline lookup yields CDR1 SSHAT and CDR2 FNYEAQ (reference sequence). This CDR3 is 22 amino acids long. The CDR3 sequence: CASSPRPVGTPYLQGSGNTIYF. In DNA, the CDR3 is TGTGCCAGCAGCCCCCGCCCCGTCGGGACACCTTATCTCCAAGGCTCTGGAAACACCATATATTTT.

The CDR3 sequence: CASSPPSGGPNTGELFF. In nucleotides, the CDR3 is TGTGCCAGCTCACCACCTAGCGGGGGCCCTAACACCGGGGAGCTGTTTTTT. The chain is built from TRBV18 and TRBJ2-2, with TRBD2 identical over 9 bases. Germline trimming cut 0 bases from V and 2 bases from J; bases unmatched to any gene: 4. The CDR3 runs to 17 residues. Per germline, CDR1 KGHSH and CDR2 LQKENI.

The V gene is TRBV18, the J gene TRBJ2-3; D perhaps matches TRBD2 (6 bases). The germline V gene has CDR1 KGHSH and CDR2 LQKENI. CDR3 length equals 14 residues. V was shortened by 6 bases and J by 2 bases, with 12 bases between the two germline ends. The CDR3 nucleotides are TGTGCCAGCTCTCAGGGCGGGGTCACAGATACGCAGTATTTT. As protein: CASSQGGVTDTQYF.

The chain couples TRBV12-3 or TRBV12-4 to TRBJ1-5; D is uncertain. V lost 3 bases, J lost 5 bases, and 8 bases lay in between. This CDR3 is built from 13 residues. The CDR3 sequence is CASSFAGYQPQHF. The CDR3 nucleotides are TGTGCCAGCAGTTTTGCAGGTTATCAGCCCCAGCATTTT.

V and J are TRBV28 and TRBJ1-2, with a possible D match to TRBD1 (5 bases). V was clipped by 7 bases and J by 4 bases, with 16 bases between them. This CDR3 contains 14 residues. Germline CDR1 is MDHEN and CDR2 is SYDVKM. CDR3: CASTFGGIRYGYTF. CDR3 DNA sequence: TGTGCCAGCACCTTCGGGGGAATACGCTATGGCTACACCTTC.

With regard to this clone: Additional DNA sequences in this sample encode the identical CDR3. The chain joins TRBV5-4 to TRBJ1-1, with 9 nucleotides matching TRBD1. V shed 0 bases, J shed 1 base, and the junction held 1 base outside the gene matches. This CDR3 is 15 amino acids long. Germline V gives CDR1 SGHNT, CDR2 YYREEE (reference sequence). In nucleotides, the CDR3 is TGTGCCAGCAGCTTGGCGGACAGGGGGAACACTGAAGCTTTCTTT. Encoded protein: CASSLADRGNTEAFF.